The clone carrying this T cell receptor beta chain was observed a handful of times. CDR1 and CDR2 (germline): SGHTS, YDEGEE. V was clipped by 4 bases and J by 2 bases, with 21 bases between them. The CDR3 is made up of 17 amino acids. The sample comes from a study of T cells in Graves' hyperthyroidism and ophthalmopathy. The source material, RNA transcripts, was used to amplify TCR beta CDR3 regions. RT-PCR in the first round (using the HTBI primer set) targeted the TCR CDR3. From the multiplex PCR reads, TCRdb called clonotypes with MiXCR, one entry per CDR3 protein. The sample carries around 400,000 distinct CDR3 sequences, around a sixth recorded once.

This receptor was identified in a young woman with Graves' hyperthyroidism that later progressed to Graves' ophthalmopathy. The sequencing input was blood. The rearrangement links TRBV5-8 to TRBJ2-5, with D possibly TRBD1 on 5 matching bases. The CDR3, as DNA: TGTGCCAGCAGCCGCAGGGTTTCGCCCCAACTGCAAGAGACCCAGTACTTC. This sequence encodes CASSRRVSPQLQETQYF. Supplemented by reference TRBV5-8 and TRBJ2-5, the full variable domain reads EAGVTQSPTHLIKTRGQQATLRCSPISGHTSVYWYQQALGLGLQFLLWYDEGEERNRGNFPPRFSGRQFPNYSSELNVNALELEDSALYLCASSRRVSPQLQETQYFGPGTRLLVL.